This T cell receptor (beta chain) was sequenced in a study of T cell responses to AZD1222 COVID-19 vaccine. The CDR3 covers 19 residues. With 4 bases clipped from V and 0 bases from J, the junction kept 14 bases outside the gene matches. In germline, CDR1 is LGHNA, CDR2 YSLEER. Timing groups of about 4 and about 12 weeks for second doses were pooled. The table came from immunoSEQ multiplex PCR; TCRdb's copy has only in-frame clones and leaves some out. The data hold around 150,000 clones, with about 92% observed a single time. The receptor was isolated from an adult who received the AZD1222 COVID-19 vaccine. This chain connects TRBV4-3 to TRBJ1-2; 10 positions agree with TRBD1. Sequenced here: peripheral blood, sampled 28 days after the second AZD1222 dose. The CDR3 DNA is TGCGCCAGCAGCCTATCTAGGGACAGGGGACCCCAAGCTAACTATGGCTACACCTTC. Translated: CASSLSRDRGPQANYGYTF.